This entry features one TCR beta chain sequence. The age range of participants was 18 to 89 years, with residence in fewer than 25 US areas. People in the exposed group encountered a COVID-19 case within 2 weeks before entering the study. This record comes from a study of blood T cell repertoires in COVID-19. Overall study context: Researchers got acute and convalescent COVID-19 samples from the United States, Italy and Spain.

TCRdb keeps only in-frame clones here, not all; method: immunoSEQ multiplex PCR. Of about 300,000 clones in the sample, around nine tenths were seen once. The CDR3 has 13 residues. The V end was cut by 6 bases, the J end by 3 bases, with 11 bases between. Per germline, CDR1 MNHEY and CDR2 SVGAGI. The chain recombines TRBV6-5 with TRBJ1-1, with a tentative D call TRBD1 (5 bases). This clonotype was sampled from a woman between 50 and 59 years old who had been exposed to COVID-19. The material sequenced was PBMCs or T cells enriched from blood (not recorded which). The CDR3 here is CASSPWGDTEAFF. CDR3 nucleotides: TGTGCCAGCAGCCCGTGGGGGGACACTGAAGCTTTCTTT.